Given below is one T cell receptor beta chain in context. This clonotype was seen more than once but under ten times. The antigen it binds to is not known. The sample holds no much larger clone one base away, and base qualities are not on file. The library was built by means of 5' RACE. Sequenced using an Illumina HiSeq 2500. A second PCR of roughly 6 to 12 cycles was performed with a sample-barcoded 5' primer and a J-beta primer mix. Each TCR beta cDNA molecule received a unique molecular identifier from a template-switch 5' adaptor carrying 12 random nucleotides. Each sample yielded at least 2.5 million CDR3-containing paired-end reads. The Mint cDNA synthesis kit, primed by a TRBC-specific oligonucleotide, was used to synthesize first-strand cDNA from all RNA. All cDNA was treated with uracil-DNA glycosylase and then went through a first 18-cycle PCR with the universal primers M1SS and BC2_uni_R. As for the original processing: For normalization, 1 million high-quality reads, each with a distinct molecular identifier, were randomly selected from each sample. Reads sharing molecular identifiers were discarded rather than binned into consensus sequences. MiTCR, run with a Q25 quality threshold and the strictest error-elimination algorithm, handled CDR3 identification, clonotype clustering and error correction. A nonparametric unseen species model with Euler transformation was used to estimate a lower bound on total TCR beta diversity. Through fastp at Q25 and MiXCR, TCRdb rebuilt clones from the public reads, retaining in-frame beta chains. When rows share a CDR3 protein, they turn into one entry using the most common DNA and genes. V and J calls and clone size were set by TCRdb, not the authors. The sample table shows about 1.8 million distinct CDR3 sequences, and roughly 49% are seen once. The ten largest clones capture over 2% of the sample.

These data originate in a study of blood T cells in healthy people across ages (dated by TCRdb to between 2015 and 2016). In terms of the full investigation: In model experiments, template switching captured roughly one uniquely barcoded TCR beta cDNA molecule for every two T cells. Using deep sequencing normalized with unique cDNA molecular identifiers, the study measured how TCR beta repertoire diversity changes with age. The donors were split into four age groups: young (average 16 years), middle-aged (about 40), aged (62) and long-lived (roughly 80). To avoid experimental bias, donors of different ages were distributed randomly across sequencing lanes. The study analyzed two additional independent replicas of 1 million unique cDNA reads from the same blood draw for two donors, one aged 18 to 30 and one aged 80 or older.

Donors were a few dozen systemically healthy Caucasian individuals from Russia aged roughly 6 to 90 years. Each donor gave ten milliliters of peripheral blood, drawn into EDTA-treated Vacutainer tubes. PBMCs were isolated by Ficoll-Paque density-gradient centrifugation, with at least 6 million obtained per sample. Total RNA was extracted from PBMCs with Trizol reagent, with at least 5 micrograms obtained per sample. The percentages of naive CD45RAhigh/CD27high T cells were determined by flow cytometry on a PBMC aliquot from every donor. Trimming accounts for 3 bases at V and 6 bases at J, while the number of junction bases matched to no gene is 7. Reading the germline V gene (reference sequence) gives CDR1 DFQATT and CDR2 SNEGSKA. CDR3 length: 13 amino acids, cysteine to phenylalanine. CDR3 DNA only is kept here, 39 bases in frame from base 1. General findings and caveats noted by the study authors: The CMV infection status of donors was not known, potentially confounding age-related changes in expanded clonotypes. The long-lived group showed more naive CD4+ T cells, fewer expanded clones and increased TCR diversity than the aged group, suggesting age selection. Observed TCR beta diversity per million T cells fell roughly linearly with age, and a significant reduction was already apparent by age about 36. Since profiling was done on bulk unsorted PBMCs, naive and antigen-experienced compartments could not be conclusively compared. Total diversity estimates from one million sequenced T cells were considered lower bounds and underestimates. A strong correlation was found between observed TCR beta diversity and the percentage of naive T cells measured by flow cytometry.

Sequencing was done on a sample of blood. The sequence links TRBV20-1 to TRBJ2-5; 7 central nucleotides agree with TRBD2. This receptor was taken from a middle-aged woman in good health. The CDR3 region reads CSASQLGGKTQYF. The base sequence is TGCAGTGCTAGTCAGCTGGGGGGGAAGACCCAGTACTTC.